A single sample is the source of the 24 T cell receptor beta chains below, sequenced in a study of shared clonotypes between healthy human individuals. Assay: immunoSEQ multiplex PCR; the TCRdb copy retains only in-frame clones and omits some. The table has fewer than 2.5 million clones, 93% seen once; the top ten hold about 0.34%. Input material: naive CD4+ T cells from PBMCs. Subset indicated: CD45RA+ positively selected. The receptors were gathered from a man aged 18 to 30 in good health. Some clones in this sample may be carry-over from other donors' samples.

CDR3 loop: CASSPGDRGYEQYF. CDR3 nucleotides: TGTGCCAGCTCACCGGGGGACAGGGGATACGAGCAGTACTTC. J is TRBJ2-7 and V is TRBV18; 10 bases align to TRBD1. With 3 bases clipped from V and 4 bases from J, the junction kept 3 bases outside the gene matches. This CDR3 contains 14 residues. The germline V gene encodes CDR1 KGHSH and CDR2 LQKENI.

The CDR3: CASSEPGSNEQFF. CDR3 nucleotides: TGCGCCAGCAGTGAGCCAGGGTCGAATGAGCAGTTCTTC. J is TRBJ2-1 and V is TRBV10-1; maybe TRBD1 (5 bases). The CDR3 extends over 13 amino acids. In germline, CDR1 is WNHNN, CDR2 SYGVQD (reference sequence). Between the trimmed V and J ends, which lost 2 bases and 7 bases, there was a span of 9 bases.

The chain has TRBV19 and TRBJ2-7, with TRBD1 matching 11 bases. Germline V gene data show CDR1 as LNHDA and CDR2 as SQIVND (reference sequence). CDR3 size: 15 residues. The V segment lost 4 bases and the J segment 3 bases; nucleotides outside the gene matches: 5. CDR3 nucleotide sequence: TGTGCCAGTAGTAAGATGGACAGGGGGCTCTACGAGCAGTACTTC. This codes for CASSKMDRGLYEQYF.

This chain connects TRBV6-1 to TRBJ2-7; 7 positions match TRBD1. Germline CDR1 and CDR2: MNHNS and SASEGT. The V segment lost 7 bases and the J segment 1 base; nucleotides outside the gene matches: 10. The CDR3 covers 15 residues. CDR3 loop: CASNVDRDVSYEQYF. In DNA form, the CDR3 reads TGTGCCAGCAACGTAGACAGGGACGTGTCCTACGAGCAGTACTTC.

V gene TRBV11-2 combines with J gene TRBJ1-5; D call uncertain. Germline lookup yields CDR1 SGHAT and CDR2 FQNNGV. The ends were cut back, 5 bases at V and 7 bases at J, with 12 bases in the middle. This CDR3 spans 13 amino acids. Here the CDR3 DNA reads TGTGCCAGCAGCGTAAACTTGAGGCAGCCCCAGCATTTT. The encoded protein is CASSVNLRQPQHF.

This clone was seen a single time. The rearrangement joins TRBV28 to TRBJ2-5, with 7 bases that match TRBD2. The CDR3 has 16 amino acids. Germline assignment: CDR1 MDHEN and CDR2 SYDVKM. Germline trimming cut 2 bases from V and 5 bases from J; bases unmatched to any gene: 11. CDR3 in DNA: TGTGCCAGCAGTTTAGGTTATGGCGGGAGTCACGAGACCCAGTACTTC. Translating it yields CASSLGYGGSHETQYF.

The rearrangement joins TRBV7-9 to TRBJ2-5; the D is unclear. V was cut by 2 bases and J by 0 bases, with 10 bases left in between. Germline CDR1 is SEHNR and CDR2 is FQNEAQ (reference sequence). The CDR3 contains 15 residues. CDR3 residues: CASSLPLAYQETQYF. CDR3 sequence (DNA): TGTGCCAGCAGCTTACCCCTCGCATACCAAGAGACCCAGTACTTC.

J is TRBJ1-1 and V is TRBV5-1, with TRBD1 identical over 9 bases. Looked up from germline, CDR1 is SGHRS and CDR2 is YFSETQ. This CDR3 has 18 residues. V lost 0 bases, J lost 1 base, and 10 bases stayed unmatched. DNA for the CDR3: TGCGCCAGCAGCTTGGGCCGAAGGGACAGGGAGAGGAACACTGAAGCTTTCTTT. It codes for CASSLGRRDRERNTEAFF.

As DNA, the CDR3 is TGCGCCAGCAGCGCGCAAACAGGGGCCAGCTACGAGCAGTACTTC. As protein: CASSAQTGASYEQYF. The chain combines TRBV5-1 with TRBJ2-7; 7 nucleotides align to TRBD1. This CDR3 comprises 15 residues. Germline assignment: CDR1 SGHRS and CDR2 YFSETQ. V lost 4 bases and J lost 3; bases outside the gene matches: 10.

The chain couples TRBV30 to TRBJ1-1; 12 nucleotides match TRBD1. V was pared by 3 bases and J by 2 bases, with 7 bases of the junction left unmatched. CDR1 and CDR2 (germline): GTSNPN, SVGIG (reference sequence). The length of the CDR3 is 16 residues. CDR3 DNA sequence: TGTGCCTGGAGCGGCGGGGACAGGGGGCAAAACACTGAAGCTTTCTTT. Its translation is CAWSGGDRGQNTEAFF.

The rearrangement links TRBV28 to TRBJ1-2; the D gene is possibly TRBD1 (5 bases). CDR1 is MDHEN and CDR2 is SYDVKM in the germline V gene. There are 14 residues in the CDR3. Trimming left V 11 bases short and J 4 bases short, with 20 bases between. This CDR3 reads CAGSYRLGVYGYTF. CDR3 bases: TGTGCCGGCTCCTACAGGTTGGGTGTCTATGGCTACACCTTC.

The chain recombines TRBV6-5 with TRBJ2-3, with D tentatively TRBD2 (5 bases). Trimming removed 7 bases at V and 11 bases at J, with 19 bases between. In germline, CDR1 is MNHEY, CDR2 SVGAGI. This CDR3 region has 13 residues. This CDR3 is CASTPSGTAMQYF. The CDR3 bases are TGTGCCAGCACCCCAAGCGGCACAGCTATGCAGTATTTT.

The CDR3: CASSPRQGADSYEQYF. CDR3 coding DNA: TGCGCCAGCAGCCCCCGACAGGGGGCCGACTCCTACGAGCAGTACTTC. This rearrangement joins TRBV4-3 to TRBJ2-7, with 10 bases identical to TRBD1. The CDR3 totals 16 residues. The V gene end was trimmed by 4 bases and the J gene end by 0 bases; junction bases not matched to a gene: 6. Looked up from germline, CDR1 is LGHNA and CDR2 is YSLEER.

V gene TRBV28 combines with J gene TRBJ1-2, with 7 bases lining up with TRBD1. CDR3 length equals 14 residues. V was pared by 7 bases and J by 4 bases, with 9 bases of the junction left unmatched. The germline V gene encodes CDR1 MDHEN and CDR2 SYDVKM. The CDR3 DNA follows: TGTGCCAGCATGGTGCTTTCAGGGGGCTATGGCTACACCTTC. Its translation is CASMVLSGGYGYTF.

The CDR3 DNA is TGTGCCAGCAGCTTAGCGCCCCCGAGGCCAACTGAAGCTTTCTTT. It specifies CASSLAPPRPTEAFF. The rearrangement links TRBV7-2 to TRBJ1-1; no definite D call. There are 15 residues in the CDR3. CDR1 and CDR2 (germline): SGHTA, FQGNSA. V lost 0 bases, J lost 5 bases, and 13 bases lay in between.

CDR3 loop: CASSYESGQDHTEAFF. The CDR3 nucleotides read TGTGCCAGCAGTTACGAGAGTGGACAGGACCACACTGAAGCTTTCTTT. V is TRBV6-6 and J is TRBJ1-1; 7 nucleotides line up with TRBD1. After removal of 2 bases from V and 3 bases from J, the junction contained 9 bases not matched to a gene. The length of the CDR3 is 16 residues. Germline lookup yields CDR1 MNHNY and CDR2 SVGAGI (reference sequence).

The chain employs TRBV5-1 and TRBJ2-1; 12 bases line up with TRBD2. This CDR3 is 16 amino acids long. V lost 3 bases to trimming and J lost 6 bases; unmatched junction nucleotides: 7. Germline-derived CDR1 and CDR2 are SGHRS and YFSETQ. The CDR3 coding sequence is TGCGCCAGCAGCTCCGGGACTAGCGGGTTTCCCAATGAGCAGTTCTTC. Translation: CASSSGTSGFPNEQFF.

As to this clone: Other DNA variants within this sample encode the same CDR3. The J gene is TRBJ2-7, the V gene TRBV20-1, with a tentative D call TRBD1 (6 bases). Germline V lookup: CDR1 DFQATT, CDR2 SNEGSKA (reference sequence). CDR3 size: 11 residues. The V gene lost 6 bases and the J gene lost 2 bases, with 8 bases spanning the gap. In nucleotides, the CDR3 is TGCAGTGCGAGGACAGCCTACGAGCAGTACTTC. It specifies CSARTAYEQYF.

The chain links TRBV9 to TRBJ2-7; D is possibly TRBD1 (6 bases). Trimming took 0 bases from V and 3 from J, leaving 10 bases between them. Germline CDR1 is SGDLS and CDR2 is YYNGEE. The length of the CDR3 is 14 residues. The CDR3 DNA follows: TGTGCCAGCAGCGTAGGGGACAAAATCTACGAGCAGTACTTC. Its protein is CASSVGDKIYEQYF.

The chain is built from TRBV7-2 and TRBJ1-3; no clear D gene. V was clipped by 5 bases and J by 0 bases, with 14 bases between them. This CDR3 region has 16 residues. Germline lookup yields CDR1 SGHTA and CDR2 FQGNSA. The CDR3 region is CASSDGRQSSGNTIYF. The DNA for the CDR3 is TGTGCCAGCAGCGATGGACGGCAGAGCTCTGGAAACACCATATATTTT.

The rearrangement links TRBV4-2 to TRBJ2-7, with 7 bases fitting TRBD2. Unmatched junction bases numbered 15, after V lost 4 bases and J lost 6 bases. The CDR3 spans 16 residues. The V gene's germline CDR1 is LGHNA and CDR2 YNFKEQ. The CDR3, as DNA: TGTGCCAGCAGCCCCCGATTAGCGGGCTCCGGACCCGAGCAGTACTTC. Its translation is CASSPRLAGSGPEQYF.

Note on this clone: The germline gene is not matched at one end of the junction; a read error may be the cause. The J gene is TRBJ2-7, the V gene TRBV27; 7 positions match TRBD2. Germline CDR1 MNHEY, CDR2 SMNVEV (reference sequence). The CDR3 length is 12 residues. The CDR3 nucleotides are TGTGCCAGCAGTTTCTGGGGGGGTACCGAGGACTTC. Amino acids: CASSFWGGTEDF.

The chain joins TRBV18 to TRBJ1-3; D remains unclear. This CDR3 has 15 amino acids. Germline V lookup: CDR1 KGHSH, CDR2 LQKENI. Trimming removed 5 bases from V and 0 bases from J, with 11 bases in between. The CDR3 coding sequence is TGTGCCAGCTCATCGGTGACTGGCTCTGGAAACACCATATATTTT. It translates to CASSSVTGSGNTIYF.

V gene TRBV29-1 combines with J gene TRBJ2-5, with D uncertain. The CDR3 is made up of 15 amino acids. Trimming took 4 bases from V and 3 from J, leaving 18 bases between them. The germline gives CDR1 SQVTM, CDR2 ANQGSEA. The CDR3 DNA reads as TGCAGCGTTGTCCAGGCTCTATCCCCGAAAGAGACCCAGTACTTC. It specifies CSVVQALSPKETQYF.